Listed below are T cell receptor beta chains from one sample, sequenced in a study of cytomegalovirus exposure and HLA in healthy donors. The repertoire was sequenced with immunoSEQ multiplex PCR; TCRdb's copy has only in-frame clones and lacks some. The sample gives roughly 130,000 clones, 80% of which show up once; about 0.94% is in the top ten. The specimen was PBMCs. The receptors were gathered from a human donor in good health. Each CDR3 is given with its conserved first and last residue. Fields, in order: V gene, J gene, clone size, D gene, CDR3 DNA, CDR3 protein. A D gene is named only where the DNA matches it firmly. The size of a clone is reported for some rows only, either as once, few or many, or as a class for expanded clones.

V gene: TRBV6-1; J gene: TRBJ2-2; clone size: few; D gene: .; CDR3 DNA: TGTGCCAGCAGTGAAGGAATAGCCGGGGAGCTGTTTTTT; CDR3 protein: CASSEGIAGELFF
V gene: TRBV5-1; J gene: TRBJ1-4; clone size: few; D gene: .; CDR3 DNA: TGCGCCAGCAGCAGGGAGGTTAATGAAAAACTGTTTTTT; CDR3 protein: CASSREVNEKLFF
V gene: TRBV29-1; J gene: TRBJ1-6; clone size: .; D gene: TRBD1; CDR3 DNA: TGCAGCGTTGGGGACAGTAATTATTCACCCCTCCACTTT; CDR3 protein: CSVGDSNYSPLHF
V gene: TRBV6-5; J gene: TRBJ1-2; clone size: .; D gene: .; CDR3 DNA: TGTGCCAGCAGTTACTCGATTGTGCCGGATGGCTACACCTTC; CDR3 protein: CASSYSIVPDGYTF
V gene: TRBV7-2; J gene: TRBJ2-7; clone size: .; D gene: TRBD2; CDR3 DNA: TGTGCCAGCAGCTTAGAGCGGGGAACTTACGAGCAGTACTTC; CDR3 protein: CASSLERGTYEQYF
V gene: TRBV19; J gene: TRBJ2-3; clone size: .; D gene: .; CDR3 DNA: TGTGCCAGTAGTATACTTTTAGGGGGCACAGATACGCAGTATTTT; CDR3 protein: CASSILLGGTDTQYF
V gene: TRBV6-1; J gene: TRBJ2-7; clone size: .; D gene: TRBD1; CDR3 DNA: TGTGCCAGCACTCTTGGGACAGCCTACGAGCAGTACTTC; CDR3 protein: CASTLGTAYEQYF
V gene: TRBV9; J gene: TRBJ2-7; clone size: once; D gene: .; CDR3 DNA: TGTGCCAGCAGCGCCGGGACACCCTACGAGCAGTACTTC; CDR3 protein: CASSAGTPYEQYF
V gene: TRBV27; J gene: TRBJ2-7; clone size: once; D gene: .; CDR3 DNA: TGTGCCAGCAGTGCTTCGGCGACAGTCTACGAGCAGTACTTC; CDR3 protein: CASSASATVYEQYF
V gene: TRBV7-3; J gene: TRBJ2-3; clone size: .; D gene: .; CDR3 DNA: TGTGCCAGCAGCTTATGGGGCCCAGATACGCAGTATTTT; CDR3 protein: CASSLWGPDTQYF
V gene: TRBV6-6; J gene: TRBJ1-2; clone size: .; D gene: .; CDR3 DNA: TGTGCCAGCAGTCTTCAGGGGCTCTATGGCTACACCTTC; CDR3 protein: CASSLQGLYGYTF
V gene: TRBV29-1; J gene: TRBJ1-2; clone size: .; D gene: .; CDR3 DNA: TGCAGCGTTGAAGGAACAGGGCCGGGTGGCTACACCTTC; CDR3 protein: CSVEGTGPGGYTF
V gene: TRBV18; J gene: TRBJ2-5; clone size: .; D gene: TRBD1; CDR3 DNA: TGTGCCAGCTCACAAGGGCCGGGACAGGGGGAGACCCAGTACTTC; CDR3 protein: CASSQGPGQGETQYF
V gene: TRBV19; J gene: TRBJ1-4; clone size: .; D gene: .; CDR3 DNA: TGTGCCAGTAGTAACGTAGCTAATGAAAAACTGTTTTTT; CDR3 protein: CASSNVANEKLFF
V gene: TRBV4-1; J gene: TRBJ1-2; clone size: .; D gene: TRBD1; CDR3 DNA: TGCGCCAGCAGCCAAGAGACAGGGAGTAACTATGGCTACACCTTC; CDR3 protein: CASSQETGSNYGYTF
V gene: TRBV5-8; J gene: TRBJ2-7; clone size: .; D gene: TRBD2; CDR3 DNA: TGTGCCAGCAGCTTGTCGGGGGGGCCCTACGAGCAGTACTTC; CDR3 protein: CASSLSGGPYEQYF
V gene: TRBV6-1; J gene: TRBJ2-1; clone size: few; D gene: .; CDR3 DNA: TGTGCCAGCAGTGGTGGGCCCCCCAATGAGCAGTTCTTC; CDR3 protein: CASSGGPPNEQFF
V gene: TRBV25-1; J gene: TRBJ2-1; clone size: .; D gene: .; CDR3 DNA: TGTGCCAGCAGTTCCCCTGGGGGGAATGAGCAGTTCTTC; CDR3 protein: CASSSPGGNEQFF
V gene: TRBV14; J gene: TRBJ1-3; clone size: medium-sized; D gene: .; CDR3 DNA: TGTGCCAGCAGCCGCACAGATTCCGCCTCTGGAAACACCATATATTTT; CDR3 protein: CASSRTDSASGNTIYF
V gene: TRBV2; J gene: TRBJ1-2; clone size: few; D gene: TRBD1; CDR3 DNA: TGTGCCAGCAGCGAGACAGGGAATGGCTACACCTTC; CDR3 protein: CASSETGNGYTF
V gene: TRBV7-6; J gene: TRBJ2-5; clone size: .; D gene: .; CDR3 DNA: TGTGCCAGCAGCCGTCAACCCCCCCAAAAACTAGTCATAGAGACCCAGTACTTC; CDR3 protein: CASSRQPPQKLVIETQYF
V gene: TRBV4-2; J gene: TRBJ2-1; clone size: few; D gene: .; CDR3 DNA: TGTGCCAGCAGCCAAGAAGGTGGAGGGCGGGGCCTGTTCTTC; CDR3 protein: CASSQEGGGRGLFF
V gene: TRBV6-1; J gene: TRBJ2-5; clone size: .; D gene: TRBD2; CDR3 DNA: TGTGCCAGCAGTGAACGGCTAGCGGGGGTTCAAGAGACCCAGTACTTC; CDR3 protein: CASSERLAGVQETQYF
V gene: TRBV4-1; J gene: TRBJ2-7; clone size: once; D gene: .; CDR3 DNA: TGCGCCAGCAGCCAAACAGGGTTGGGTCCCTACGAGCAGTACTTC; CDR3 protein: CASSQTGLGPYEQYF
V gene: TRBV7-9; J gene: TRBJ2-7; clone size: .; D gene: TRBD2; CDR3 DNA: TGTGCCAGCAGCTCCGGACTAGCGGGGGTCGAGCAGTACTTC; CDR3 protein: CASSSGLAGVEQYF
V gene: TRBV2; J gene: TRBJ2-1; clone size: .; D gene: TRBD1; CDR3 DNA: TGTGCCAGCAGTGAAAGGTGGACAGGGGGCAATGAGCAGTTCTTC; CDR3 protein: CASSERWTGGNEQFF
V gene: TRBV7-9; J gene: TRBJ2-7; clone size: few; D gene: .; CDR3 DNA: TGTGCCAGCAGCCCAACAGCACACGAGCAGTACTTC; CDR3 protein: CASSPTAHEQYF
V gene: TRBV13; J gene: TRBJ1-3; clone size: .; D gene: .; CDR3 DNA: TGTGCCAGCAGCCAGGGTAGTCTGGGGGGAAACACCATATATTTT; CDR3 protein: CASSQGSLGGNTIYF
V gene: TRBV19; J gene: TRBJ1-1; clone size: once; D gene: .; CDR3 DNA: TGTGCCAGTAGTTTGGGCACGAACACTGAAGCTTTCTTT; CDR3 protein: CASSLGTNTEAFF